A selection of T cell receptor beta chains follows, all from one sample in a study of blood T cell repertoires in COVID-19. This table comes from immunoSEQ multiplex PCR, and its TCRdb copy is limited to in-frame clones, with some not included. The profile shows some 150,000 clones, roughly 82% of them singletons. Input material: peripheral blood. The receptors were gathered from a woman in her seventies with acute or convalescent COVID-19. Both conserved end residues are trimmed from each CDR3.

>12|TRBJ2-5|TRBV7-9
ASSPDTTGVTQY
>10|TRBJ2-1|TRBV6-2/TRBV6-3
ASSYWRNEQF
>15|TRBJ2-7|TRBV28
ASSLSRPSTGIGEQY
>16|TRBJ2-7|TRBV20-1
SASYRGGGSSVSYEQY
>11|TRBJ2-2|TRBV2
ASSAQGPGELF
>13|TRBJ2-2|TRBV2
ASTPGGRKTGELF
>15|TRBJ1-2|TRBV7-2
ASSLERVGQGSRGYT
>13|TRBJ2-1|TRBV29-1
SVEVAGASYNEQF
>10|TRBJ2-1|TRBV6-2/TRBV6-3
ASSYPRSEQF
>13|TRBJ1-5|TRBV18
ASSPSRDSNQPQH
>12|TRBJ1-1|TRBV6-6
ASQPRGSNTEAF
>13|TRBJ1-2|TRBV11-2
ASSLDANNGMGYT
>11|TRBJ1-2|TRBV25-1
ASSEDQGYGYT
>11|TRBJ1-6|TRBV7-2
ASSDRVDSPLH
>13|TRBJ1-3|TRBV6-5
ASRSGQGYGNTIY
>11|TRBJ1-2|TRBV18
ASSPGTDYGYT
>12|TRBJ2-6|TRBV5-1
ASKGGTGANVLT
>13|TRBJ2-7|TRBV6-5
ASSYSGGRGSEQY
>9|TRBJ1-1|TRBV30
AWGTGPKAF
>13|TRBJ2-2|TRBV2
ASRRDRVGTGELF
>11|TRBJ2-1|TRBV7-2
ASSLARYNEQF
>15|TRBJ2-2|TRBV24-1
ATSRHRGSGETGELF
>13|TRBJ1-5|TRBV28
ASSGRRWSNQPQH
>11|TRBJ2-2|TRBV5-1
ASSSDSTGELF
>9|TRBJ1-2|TRBV4-3
ASSQSGGYT
>17|TRBJ2-6|TRBV11-2
ASSLVPPVQYSGANVLT
>15|TRBJ2-1|TRBV10-1
ASSESRRSGPYNEQF
>15|TRBJ1-1|TRBV7-2
ASSLAPSGTGHDEAF
>10|TRBJ1-5|TRBV6-1
ASSQGMQPQH
>14|TRBJ2-3|TRBV5-6
ASSFLGAASTDTQY
>11|TRBJ2-5|TRBV5-6
ASSNRVGETQY
>9|TRBJ2-5|TRBV20-1
SALAGETQY
>10|TRBJ1-2|TRBV6-5
ARGRDSGGYT
>15|TRBJ2-3|TRBV7-2
ASSPPVAGDRADTQY
>9|TRBJ1-2|TRBV29-1
SVETGYGYT
>12|TRBJ2-2|TRBV27
ASSSLRRTGELF
>14|TRBJ2-2|TRBV30
AWSFETGQNTGELF
>11|TRBJ1-1|TRBV9
ASSTRGGLVAF
>13|TRBJ1-1|TRBV5-1
ASSLAGDGGTEAF
>9|TRBJ1-1|TRBV2
VSAGLVEAF
>12|TRBJ1-4|TRBV28
ASSFVGVNEKLF
>13|TRBJ2-7|TRBV4-3
ASSLGGVSSYEQY
>14|TRBJ1-5|TRBV6-1
ASSEEGTIGNQPQH
>15|TRBJ1-4|TRBV19
ASSILIGQTTNEKLF
>14|TRBJ1-1|TRBV6-5
ASSYHSSRANTEAF
>11|TRBJ2-4|TRBV7-9
ASSLGTANIQY